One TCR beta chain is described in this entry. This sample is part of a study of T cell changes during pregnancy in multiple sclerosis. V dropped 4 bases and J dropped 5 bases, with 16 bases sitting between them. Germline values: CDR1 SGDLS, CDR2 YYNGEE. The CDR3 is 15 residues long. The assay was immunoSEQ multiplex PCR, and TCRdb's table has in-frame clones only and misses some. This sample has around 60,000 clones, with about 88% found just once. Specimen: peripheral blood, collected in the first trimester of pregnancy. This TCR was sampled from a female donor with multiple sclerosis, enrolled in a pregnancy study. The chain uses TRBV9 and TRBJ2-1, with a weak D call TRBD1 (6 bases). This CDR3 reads CASSTQTGVHNEQFF. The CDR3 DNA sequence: TGTGCCAGCAGCACGCAGACAGGCGTCCACAATGAGCAGTTCTTC.